A single sample is the source of the 17 T cell receptor beta chains below, sequenced in a study of blood T cell repertoires in COVID-19. Libraries were prepared by immunoSEQ multiplex PCR; TCRdb keeps only in-frame clonotypes and omits some of them. The sample includes some 94,000 clones, 72% of them seen just once. The specimen was peripheral blood. These receptors all come from a woman aged 55-75 years in a cohort sampled during active or convalescent COVID-19.

The chain employs TRBV3-1 (or the pseudogene TRBV3-2) and TRBJ2-7, with 11 bases lining up with TRBD2. The CDR3 runs to 16 residues. CDR1 and CDR2 from the germline V gene are LGHDT and YNNKEL (reference sequence). The ends lost 0 bases at V and 6 bases at J; junction bases unmatched: 7. CDR3 DNA sequence: TGTGCCAGCAGCCAAGAGCACACTAGCGGGGGTAGCGAGCAGTACTTC. It codes for CASSQEHTSGGSEQYF.

V is TRBV19 and J is TRBJ2-3, with 9 bases matching TRBD1. CDR3 length: 14 amino acids. The germline CDR1 and CDR2 sequences are LNHDA and SQIVND (reference sequence). Trimming removed 11 bases from V and 6 bases from J; junction bases left unmatched: 12. CDR3 nucleotides: TGTGCCTCTCGTAGACAGGGGGGGATGGATACGCAGTATTTT. It is translated as CASRRQGGMDTQYF.

In DNA, the CDR3 is TGTGCCAGCAGCTTAGGGGCGCGGGGGTATGGGGGAAATGAGCAGTTCTTC. It specifies CASSLGARGYGGNEQFF. This chain joins TRBV7-3 and TRBJ2-1, with TRBD2 matching over 7 bases. Trimming removed 2 bases from V and 7 bases from J; junction bases left unmatched: 14. Per the germline V gene, CDR1 is SGHTA and CDR2 is FQGTGA. The CDR3 extends over 17 amino acids.

The CDR3 DNA reads TGCGCCAGCAACATCGGGACAGGGCCCTACGAGCAGTACTTC. Translation: CASNIGTGPYEQYF. The rearrangement uses TRBV5-1 and TRBJ2-7, with TRBD1 matching over 9 bases. The germline V gene has CDR1 SGHRS and CDR2 YFSETQ. The ends lost 6 bases at V and 2 bases at J; junction bases unmatched: 6. The CDR3 consists of 14 residues.

This clone appeared a single time. The V and J genes are TRBV6-5 and TRBJ2-1; 7 positions agree with TRBD2. This CDR3 is 14 amino acids long. Germline V gene data show CDR1 as MNHEY and CDR2 as SVGAGI. V shed 4 bases and J 8 bases; nucleotides not matched to a gene: 8. The CDR3 loop is CASSSLRLAHEQFF. In nucleotides, the CDR3 is TGTGCCAGCAGTTCCCTTCGACTAGCCCATGAGCAGTTCTTC.

The chain couples TRBV10-3 to TRBJ2-7; possible D gene TRBD2, 7 bases. The CDR3 is 17 residues long. V gave up 0 bases and J gave up 3 bases, with 18 bases separating them. Per germline, CDR1 ENHRY and CDR2 SYGVKD. The CDR3 DNA follows: TGTGCCATCAGTGAGTCGATTGGCGGGGGCTCCTACTACGAGCAGTACTTC. It specifies CAISESIGGGSYYEQYF.

This sequence joins TRBV18 and TRBJ1-4; 7 nucleotides align to TRBD1. The CDR3 extends over 16 amino acids. The germline CDR1 and CDR2 sequences are KGHSH and LQKENI. V lost 5 bases, J lost 0 bases, and 6 bases stayed unmatched. The CDR3 region is CASSSKTGATNEKLFF. In DNA form, the CDR3 reads TGTGCCAGCTCATCGAAAACAGGGGCAACTAATGAAAAACTGTTTTTT.

This clone was observed a handful of times. The CDR3 DNA reads as TGTGCCAGCAGCTTCATCGGCGGCGGTAATAATGAAAAACTGTTTTTT. The encoded protein is CASSFIGGGNNEKLFF. The J gene is TRBJ1-4, the V gene TRBV7-6, with D unresolved. CDR1 is SGHVS and CDR2 is FNYEAQ in the germline V gene. The V and J ends lost 3 bases and 4 bases respectively, with 15 bases between them. The CDR3 loop spans 16 amino acids.

The V call is TRBV5-1, the J call TRBJ2-3, with TRBD1 matching 10 bases. CDR3 size: 14 residues. Trimming cost V 4 bases and J 4 bases; bases outside gene matches: 3. Germline CDR1 SGHRS, CDR2 YFSETQ. This CDR3 reads CASSVTGGADTQYF. The CDR3 DNA reads TGCGCCAGCAGCGTGACAGGGGGCGCAGATACGCAGTATTTT.

This clone was observed a few times. The chain employs TRBV30 and TRBJ2-3; 7 bases agree with TRBD1. V lost 1 base to trimming and J lost 0 bases; unmatched junction nucleotides: 7. The germline V gene has CDR1 GTSNPN and CDR2 SVGIG (reference sequence). CDR3 length equals 16 residues. In nucleotides, the CDR3 is TGTGCCTGGAGTGATAAGGGGGCCCAGAGCACAGATACGCAGTATTTT. Translated, it gives CAWSDKGAQSTDTQYF.

The rearrangement joins TRBV28 to TRBJ2-3; D not certain. The CDR3 contains 10 residues. Germline V gene lookup returns CDR1 MDHEN and CDR2 SYDVKM. Trimming stripped 6 bases from V and 5 bases from J, with 3 bases between. The CDR3 is CASSGDTQYF. In DNA form, the CDR3 reads TGTGCCAGCAGCGGAGATACGCAGTATTTT. Full variable domain (rest looked up from reference TRBV28 and TRBJ2-3): DVKVTQSSRYLVKRTGEKVFLECVQDMDHENMFWYRQDPGLGLRLIYFSYDVKMKEKGDIPEGYSVSREKKERFSLILESASTNQTSMYLCASSGDTQYFGPGTRLTVL.

The V call is TRBV6-6, the J call TRBJ2-4; maybe TRBD2 (5 bases). This CDR3 is built from 15 residues. V was shortened by 1 base and J by 8 bases, with 15 bases between the two germline ends. Germline assignment: CDR1 MNHNY and CDR2 SVGAGI (reference sequence). The CDR3 nucleotides are TGTGCCAGCAGTTACTTACTTCCTTCGAGGGACATTCAGTACTTC. It translates to CASSYLLPSRDIQYF.

This rearrangement joins TRBV5-1 to TRBJ2-6; TRBD1 is a possible D gene (6 bases). This CDR3 contains 16 residues. The V end lost 0 bases, the J end lost 2 bases, and 9 bases lay between the germline ends. Germline assignment: CDR1 SGHRS and CDR2 YFSETQ. DNA for the CDR3: TGCGCCAGCAGCTTGGAATCAGGGGCTGGGGCCAACGTCCTGACTTTC. It translates to CASSLESGAGANVLTF.

The J gene is TRBJ2-3, the V gene TRBV20-1, with 13 bases identical to TRBD2. J was trimmed by 1 base and V by 3 bases; bases with no gene match: 7. CDR1 and CDR2 (germline): DFQATT, SNEGSKA (reference sequence). This CDR3 contains 17 residues. CDR3 sequence (DNA): TGCAGTGCTAGTGTACTAGCGGGGGGGTTACGCACAGATACGCAGTATTTT. Amino acids: CSASVLAGGLRTDTQYF.

Points on this clone: Distinct nucleotide sequences in the sample also encode this CDR3. V usage is TRBV2 and J usage is TRBJ2-7; 8 bases match TRBD2. In germline, CDR1 is SNHLY, CDR2 FYNNEI. V gave up 8 bases and J gave up 3 bases; unmatched junction bases: 9. The CDR3 extends over 14 amino acids. The CDR3 sequence: CASREGGGGYEQYF. The DNA for the CDR3 is TGTGCCAGCCGGGAGGGGGGGGGCGGCTACGAGCAGTACTTC.

The gene calls are TRBV7-3 and TRBJ1-1, with D unclear. Per the germline V gene, CDR1 is SGHTA and CDR2 is FQGTGA. The V gene lost 11 bases and the J gene lost 4 bases, with 20 bases spanning the gap. The CDR3 totals 14 residues. The CDR3 sequence is CASSSGRGPTEAFF. The CDR3 DNA reads as TGTGCCTCCAGCAGCGGCCGAGGTCCCACTGAAGCTTTCTTT. Full variable domain (remainder filled in from reference TRBV7-3 and TRBJ1-1): GAGVSQTPSNKVTEKGKYVELRCDPISGHTALYWYRQSLGQGPEFLIYFQGTGAADDSGLPNDRFFAVRPEGSVSTLKIQRTERGDSAVYLCASSSGRGPTEAFFGQGTRLTVV.

This chain's CDR3 is CASGFFFGDRTGVRDTQYF. As DNA, the CDR3 is TGTGCTAGTGGTTTTTTCTTCGGAGACCGGACAGGGGTCCGAGATACGCAGTATTTT. The V gene is TRBV12-5, the J gene TRBJ2-3; TRBD1 matches 9 bases. Trimming removed 3 bases from V and 5 bases from J; junction bases left unmatched: 18. This CDR3 is built from 19 residues. Germline V gene lookup returns CDR1 LGHNT and CDR2 FRNRAP.